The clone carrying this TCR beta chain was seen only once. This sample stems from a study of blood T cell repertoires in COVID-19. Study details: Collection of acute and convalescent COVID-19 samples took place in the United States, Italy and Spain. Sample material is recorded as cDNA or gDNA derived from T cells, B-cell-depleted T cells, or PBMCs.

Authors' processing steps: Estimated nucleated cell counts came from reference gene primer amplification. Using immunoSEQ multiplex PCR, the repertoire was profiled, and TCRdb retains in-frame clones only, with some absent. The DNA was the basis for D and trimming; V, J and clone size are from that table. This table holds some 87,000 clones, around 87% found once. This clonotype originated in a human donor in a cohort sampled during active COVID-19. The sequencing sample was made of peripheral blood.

CDR3 in amino acids: CASSSTQGAYEQYF. The CDR3 bases are TGTGCCAGCAGCTCTACACAGGGGGCCTACGAGCAGTACTTC. V gene TRBV7-8 combines with J gene TRBJ2-7, with 8 positions matching TRBD1. From germline, CDR1 is SGHVS and CDR2 FQNEAQ. The CDR3 has 14 amino acids. J was trimmed by 2 bases and V by 4 bases; bases with no gene match: 4.